The text below deals with one T cell receptor beta chain. Per the authors' pipeline: For nucleated cells, counts were estimated from reference gene primer amplification. Using immunoSEQ multiplex PCR, the repertoire was profiled, and TCRdb retains in-frame clones only, with some absent. V and J calls and clone size are those listed in that table; D and trimming were worked out from the DNA. In the table there are over 200,000 clones, 84% of which are singletons. This sample is drawn from a study of blood T cell repertoires in COVID-19. The wider study: In each case, the material was cDNA or gDNA derived from T cells, B-cell-depleted T cells, or PBMCs.

There are 18 residues in the CDR3. The V gene's germline CDR1 is SGDLS and CDR2 YYNGEE. Trimming removed 0 bases from V and 6 bases from J; junction bases left unmatched: 6. Sequencing was carried out using peripheral blood. V is TRBV9 and J is TRBJ2-1; 16 nucleotides agree with TRBD2. This clonotype originated in a woman aged 45-59 years with active or convalescent COVID-19. In DNA, the CDR3 is TGTGCCAGCAGCGTAGAGGTGGGACTAGCGGGAGGGGTCAATGAGCAGTTCTTC. Translated: CASSVEVGLAGGVNEQFF.